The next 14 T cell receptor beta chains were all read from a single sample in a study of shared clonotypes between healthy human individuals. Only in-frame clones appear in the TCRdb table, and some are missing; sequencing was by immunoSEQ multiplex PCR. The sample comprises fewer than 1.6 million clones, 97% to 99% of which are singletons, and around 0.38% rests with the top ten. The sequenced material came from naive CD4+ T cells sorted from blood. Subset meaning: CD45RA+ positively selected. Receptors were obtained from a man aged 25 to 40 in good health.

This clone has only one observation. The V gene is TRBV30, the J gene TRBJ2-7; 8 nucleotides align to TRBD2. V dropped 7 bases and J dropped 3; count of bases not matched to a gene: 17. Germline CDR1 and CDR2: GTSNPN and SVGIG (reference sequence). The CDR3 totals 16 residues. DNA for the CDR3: TGTGCCTTTACGTTGGCGGGAGGCTCTATTATCTACGAGCAGTACTTC. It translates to CAFTLAGGSIIYEQYF.

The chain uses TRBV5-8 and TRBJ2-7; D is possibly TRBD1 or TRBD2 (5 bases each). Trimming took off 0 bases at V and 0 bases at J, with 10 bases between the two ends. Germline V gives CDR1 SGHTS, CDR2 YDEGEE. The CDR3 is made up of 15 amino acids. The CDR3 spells CASSLELGGSYEQYF. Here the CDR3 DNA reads TGTGCCAGCAGCTTGGAACTTGGGGGCTCCTACGAGCAGTACTTC.

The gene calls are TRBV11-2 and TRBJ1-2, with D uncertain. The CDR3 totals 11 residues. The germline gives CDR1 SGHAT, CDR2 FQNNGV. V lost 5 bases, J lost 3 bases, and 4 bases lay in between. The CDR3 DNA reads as TGTGCCAGCAGCCCAGACTATGGCTACACCTTC. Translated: CASSPDYGYTF.

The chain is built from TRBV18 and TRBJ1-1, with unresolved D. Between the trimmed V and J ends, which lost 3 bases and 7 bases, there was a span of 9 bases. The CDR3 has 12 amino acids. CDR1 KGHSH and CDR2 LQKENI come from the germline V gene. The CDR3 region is CASSPGISEAFF. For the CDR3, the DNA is TGTGCCAGCTCACCTGGAATTAGTGAAGCTTTCTTT.

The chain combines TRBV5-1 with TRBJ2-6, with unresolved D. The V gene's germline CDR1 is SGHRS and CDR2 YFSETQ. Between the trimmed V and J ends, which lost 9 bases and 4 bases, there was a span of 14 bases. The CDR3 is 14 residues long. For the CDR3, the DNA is TGCGCCACCAAAAACACTTCCGGGGCCAACGTCCTGACTTTC. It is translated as CATKNTSGANVLTF. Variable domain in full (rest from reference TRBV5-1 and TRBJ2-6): KAGVTQTPRYLIKTRGQQVTLSCSPISGHRSVSWYQQTPGQGLQFLFEYFSETQRNKGNFPGRFSGRQFSNSRSEMNVSTLELGDSALYLCATKNTSGANVLTFGAGSRLTVL.

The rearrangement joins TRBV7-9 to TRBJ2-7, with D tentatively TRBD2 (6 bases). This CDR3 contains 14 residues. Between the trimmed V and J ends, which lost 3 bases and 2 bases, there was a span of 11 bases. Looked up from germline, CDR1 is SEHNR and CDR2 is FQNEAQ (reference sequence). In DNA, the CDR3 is TGTGCCAGCAGCTTCCGGGACTCACCCTACGAGCAGTACTTC. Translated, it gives CASSFRDSPYEQYF.

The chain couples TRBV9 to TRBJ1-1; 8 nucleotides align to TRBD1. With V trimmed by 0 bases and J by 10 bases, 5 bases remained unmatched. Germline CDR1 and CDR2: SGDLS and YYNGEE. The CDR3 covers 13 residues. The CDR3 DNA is TGTGCCAGCAGCGTAGACGGACAGGGACTAGCTTTCTTT. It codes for CASSVDGQGLAFF.

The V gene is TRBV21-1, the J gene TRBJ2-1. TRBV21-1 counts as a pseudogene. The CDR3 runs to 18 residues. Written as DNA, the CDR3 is TGTGCCAGCAGCAAAGACTATAAGGGTTTGAGCTCCTACAATGAGCAGTTCTTC. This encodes CASSKDYKGLSSYNEQFF.

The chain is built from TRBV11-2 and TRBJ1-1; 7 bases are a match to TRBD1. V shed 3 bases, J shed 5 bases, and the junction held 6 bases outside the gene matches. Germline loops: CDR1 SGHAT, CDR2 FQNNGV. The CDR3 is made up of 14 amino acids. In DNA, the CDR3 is TGTGCCAGCAGCTTCCCAGGGGGGAGTACTGAAGCTTTCTTT. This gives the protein CASSFPGGSTEAFF.

CDR3: CASSLTGEGTDTQYF. CDR3 sequence (DNA): TGTGCCAGCAGTTTGACAGGGGAGGGCACAGATACGCAGTATTTT. The rearrangement links TRBV6-5 to TRBJ2-3; the match to TRBD1 covers 8 bases. CDR1 is MNHEY, CDR2 SVGAGI, per germline. V lost 4 bases and J lost 1; bases outside the gene matches: 4. This CDR3 is built from 15 residues.

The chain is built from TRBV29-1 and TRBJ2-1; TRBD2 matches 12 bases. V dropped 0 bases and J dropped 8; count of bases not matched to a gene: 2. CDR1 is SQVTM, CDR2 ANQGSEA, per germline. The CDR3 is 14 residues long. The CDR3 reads CSVEDGTSGHEQFF. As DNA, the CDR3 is TGCAGCGTTGAAGATGGGACTAGCGGGCATGAGCAGTTCTTC.

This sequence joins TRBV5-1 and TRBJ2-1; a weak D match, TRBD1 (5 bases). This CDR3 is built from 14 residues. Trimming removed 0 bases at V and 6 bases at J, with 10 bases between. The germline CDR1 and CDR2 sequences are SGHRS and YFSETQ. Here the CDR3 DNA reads TGCGCCAGCAGCTTGGAGACAGTGGGCAATGAGCAGTTCTTC. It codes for CASSLETVGNEQFF.

The DNA of the CDR3 is TGCGCCAGCAGTGCAACAGGGGTTCAGCCCCAGCATTTT. It yields the protein CASSATGVQPQHF. The rearrangement uses TRBV10-1 and TRBJ1-5, with TRBD1 matching 7 bases. V dropped 4 bases and J dropped 6; count of bases not matched to a gene: 3. CDR3 length: 13 amino acids. CDR1 is WNHNN and CDR2 is SYGVQD in the germline V gene (reference sequence).

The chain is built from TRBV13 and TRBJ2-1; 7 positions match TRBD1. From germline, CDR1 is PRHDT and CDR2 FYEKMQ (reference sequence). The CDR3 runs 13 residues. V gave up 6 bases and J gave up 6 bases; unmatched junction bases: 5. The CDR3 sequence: CASRRQGANEQFF. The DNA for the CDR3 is TGTGCCAGCAGAAGACAGGGTGCCAATGAGCAGTTCTTC.